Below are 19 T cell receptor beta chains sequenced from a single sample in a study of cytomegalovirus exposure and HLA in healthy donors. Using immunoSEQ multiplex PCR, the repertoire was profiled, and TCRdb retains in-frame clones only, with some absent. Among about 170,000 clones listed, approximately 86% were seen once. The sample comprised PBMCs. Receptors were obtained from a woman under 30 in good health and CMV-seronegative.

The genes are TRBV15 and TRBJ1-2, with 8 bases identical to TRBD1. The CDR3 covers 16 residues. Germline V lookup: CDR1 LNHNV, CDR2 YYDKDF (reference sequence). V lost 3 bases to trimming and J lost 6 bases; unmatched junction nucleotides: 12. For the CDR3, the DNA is TGTGCCACCAGCAGGGACAGGGTTCTTCGAATCAATGGCTACACCTTC. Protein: CATSRDRVLRINGYTF.

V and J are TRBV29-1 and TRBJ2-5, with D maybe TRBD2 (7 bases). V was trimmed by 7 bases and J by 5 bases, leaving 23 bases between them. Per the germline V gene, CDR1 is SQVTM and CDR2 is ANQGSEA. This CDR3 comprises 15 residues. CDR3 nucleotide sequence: TGCAGCGCCCGGCCCGCACGGGGGGCGCGGGAGACCCAGTACTTC. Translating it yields CSARPARGARETQYF.

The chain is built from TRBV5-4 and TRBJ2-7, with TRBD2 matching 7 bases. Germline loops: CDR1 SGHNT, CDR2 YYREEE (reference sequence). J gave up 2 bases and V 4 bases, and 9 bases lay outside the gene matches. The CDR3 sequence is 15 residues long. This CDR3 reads CASSTGLGSTYEQYF. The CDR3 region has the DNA TGTGCCAGCAGCACCGGACTAGGCTCGACCTACGAGCAGTACTTC.

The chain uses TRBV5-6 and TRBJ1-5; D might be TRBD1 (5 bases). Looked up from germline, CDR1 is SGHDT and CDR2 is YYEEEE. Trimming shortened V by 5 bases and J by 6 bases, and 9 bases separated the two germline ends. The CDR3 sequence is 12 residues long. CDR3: CASSSGLQPQHF. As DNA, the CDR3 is TGTGCCAGCAGTTCAGGGCTTCAGCCCCAGCATTTT.

CDR3 nucleotide sequence: TGTGCCAGCAGTTTAGGACTAGAAACAGATACGCAGTATTTT. This sequence encodes CASSLGLETDTQYF. The chain is built from TRBV6-1 and TRBJ2-3; 7 bases fit TRBD2. The CDR3 is made up of 14 amino acids. Germline-derived CDR1 and CDR2 are MNHNS and SASEGT. Trimming cost V 5 bases and J 3 bases; bases outside gene matches: 5.

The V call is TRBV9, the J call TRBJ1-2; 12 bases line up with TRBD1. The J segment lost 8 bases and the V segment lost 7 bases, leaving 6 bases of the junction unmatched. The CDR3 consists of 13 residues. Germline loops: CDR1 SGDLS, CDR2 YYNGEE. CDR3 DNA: TGTGCCAGCGGGACAGGGGGCTCAGGGGGCTACACCTTC. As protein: CASGTGGSGGYTF.

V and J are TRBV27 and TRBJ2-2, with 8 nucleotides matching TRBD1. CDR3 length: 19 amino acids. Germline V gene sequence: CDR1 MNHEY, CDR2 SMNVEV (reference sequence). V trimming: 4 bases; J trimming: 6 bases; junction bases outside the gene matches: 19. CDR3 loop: CASSSDPNRQGRGSGELFF. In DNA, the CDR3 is TGTGCCAGCAGTTCCGATCCGAATCGACAGGGGCGAGGCTCCGGGGAGCTGTTTTTT.

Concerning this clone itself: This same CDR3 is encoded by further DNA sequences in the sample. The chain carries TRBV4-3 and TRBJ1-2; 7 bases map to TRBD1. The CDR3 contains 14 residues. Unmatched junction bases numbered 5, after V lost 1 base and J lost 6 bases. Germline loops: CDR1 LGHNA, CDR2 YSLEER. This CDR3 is CASSQVSQGDGYTF. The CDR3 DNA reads TGCGCCAGCAGCCAAGTAAGCCAGGGGGATGGCTACACCTTC.

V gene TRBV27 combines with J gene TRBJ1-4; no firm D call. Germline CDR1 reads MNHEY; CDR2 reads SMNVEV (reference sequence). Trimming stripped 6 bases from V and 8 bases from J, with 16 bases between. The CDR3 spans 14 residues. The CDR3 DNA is TGTGCCAGCAGCCCCACTGACGTAGCGGAAAAACTGTTTTTT. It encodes CASSPTDVAEKLFF. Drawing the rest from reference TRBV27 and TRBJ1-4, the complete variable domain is EAQVTQNPRYLITVTGKKLTVTCSQNMNHEYMSWYRQDPGLGLRQIYYSMNVEVTDKGDVPEGYKVSRKEKRNFPLILESPSPNQTSLYFCASSPTDVAEKLFFGSGTQLSVL.

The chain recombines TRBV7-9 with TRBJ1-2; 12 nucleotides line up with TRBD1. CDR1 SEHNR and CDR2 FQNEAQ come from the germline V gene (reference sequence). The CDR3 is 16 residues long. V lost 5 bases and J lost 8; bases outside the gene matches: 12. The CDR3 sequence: CASSDDRDRGQRGYTF. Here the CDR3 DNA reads TGTGCCAGCAGCGATGATCGGGACAGGGGGCAGAGAGGCTACACCTTC.

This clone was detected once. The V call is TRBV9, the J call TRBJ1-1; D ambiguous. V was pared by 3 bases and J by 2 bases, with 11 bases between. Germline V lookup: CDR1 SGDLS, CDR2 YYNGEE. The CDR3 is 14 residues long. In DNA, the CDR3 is TGTGCCAGCAGCGGACGGACGGGAAACACTGAAGCTTTCTTT. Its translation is CASSGRTGNTEAFF.

CDR3 sequence reads: CASSVEPSDAYEQYF. CDR3 bases: TGTGCCAGCAGCGTAGAACCGAGCGACGCCTACGAGCAGTACTTC. V and J are TRBV9 and TRBJ2-7; no clear D. Germline V CDR1 and CDR2: SGDLS, YYNGEE. The CDR3 runs to 15 residues. V lost 0 bases, J lost 2 bases, and 12 bases lay in between.

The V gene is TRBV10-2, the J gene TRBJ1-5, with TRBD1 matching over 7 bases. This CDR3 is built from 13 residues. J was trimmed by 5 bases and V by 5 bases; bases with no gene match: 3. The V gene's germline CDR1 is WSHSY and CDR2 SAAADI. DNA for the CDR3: TGCGCCAGCAGTACAGGGGCGTATCAGCCCCAGCATTTT. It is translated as CASSTGAYQPQHF.

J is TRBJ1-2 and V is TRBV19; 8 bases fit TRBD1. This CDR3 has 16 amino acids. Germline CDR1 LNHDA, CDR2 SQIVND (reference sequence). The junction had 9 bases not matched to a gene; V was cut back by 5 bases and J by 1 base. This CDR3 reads CASSVFRTGSNYGYTF. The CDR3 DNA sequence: TGTGCCAGTAGTGTCTTTCGGACAGGGAGTAACTATGGCTACACCTTC. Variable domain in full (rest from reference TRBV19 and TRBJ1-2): DGGITQSPKYLFRKEGQNVTLSCEQNLNHDAMYWYRQDPGQGLRLIYYSQIVNDFQKGDIAEGYSVSREKKESFPLTVTSAQKNPTAFYLCASSVFRTGSNYGYTFGSGTRLTVV.

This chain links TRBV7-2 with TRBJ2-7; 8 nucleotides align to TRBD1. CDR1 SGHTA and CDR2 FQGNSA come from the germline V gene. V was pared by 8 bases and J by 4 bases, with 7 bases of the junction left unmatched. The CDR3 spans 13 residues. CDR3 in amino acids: CASRGTGEYEQYF. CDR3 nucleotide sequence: TGTGCCAGCCGGGGGACAGGAGAATACGAGCAGTACTTC.

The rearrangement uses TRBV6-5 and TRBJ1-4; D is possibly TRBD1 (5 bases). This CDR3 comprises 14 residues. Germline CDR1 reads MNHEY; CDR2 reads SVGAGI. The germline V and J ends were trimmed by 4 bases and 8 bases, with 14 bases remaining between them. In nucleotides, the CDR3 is TGTGCCAGCAGTTCGGCCAGGGATGGAGAAAAACTGTTTTTT. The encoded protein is CASSSARDGEKLFF.

CDR3 sequence reads: CASSQLGQGASEQYF. For the CDR3, the DNA is TGTGCCAGCAGTCAACTGGGACAGGGGGCATCCGAGCAGTACTTC. This sequence joins TRBV6-1 and TRBJ2-7, with TRBD1 matching 12 bases. From germline, CDR1 is MNHNS and CDR2 SASEGT. The J segment lost 6 bases and the V segment lost 5 bases, leaving 8 bases of the junction unmatched. This CDR3 region has 15 residues.

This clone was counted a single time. CDR3 sequence (DNA): TGTGCCAGCAGTCCACAGGGGGGCGAGGGCACTGAAGCTTTCTTT. The encoded protein is CASSPQGGEGTEAFF. V is TRBV6-4 and J is TRBJ1-1; 8 positions match TRBD1. Germline lookup yields CDR1 MRHNA and CDR2 SNTAGT. J was trimmed by 4 bases and V by 5 bases; bases with no gene match: 9. The CDR3 loop spans 15 amino acids.

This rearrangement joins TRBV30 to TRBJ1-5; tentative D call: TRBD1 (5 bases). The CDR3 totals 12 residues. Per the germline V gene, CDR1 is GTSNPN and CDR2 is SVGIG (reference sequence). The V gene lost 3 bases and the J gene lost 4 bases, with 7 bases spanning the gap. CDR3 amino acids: CAWRAGNQPQHF. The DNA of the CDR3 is TGTGCCTGGAGGGCAGGGAATCAGCCCCAGCATTTT.